This record covers a single T cell receptor (beta chain). The antigen remains unidentified. The data belong to a study of T cell responses to AZD1222 COVID-19 vaccine. The table came from immunoSEQ multiplex PCR; TCRdb's copy has only in-frame clones and leaves some out. The sample holds about 140,000 clones; roughly 92% are singletons and the top ten take roughly 5%. Overall study findings and caveats: Most donors were white British and more were female, and clonal diversity was possibly underestimated.

CDR1 SNHLY and CDR2 FYNNEI come from the germline V gene. The V end was cut by 2 bases, the J end by 7 bases, with 11 bases between. The CDR3 spans 13 residues. The sample in question was peripheral blood, obtained on day 0 of AZD1222 vaccination. The chain carries TRBV2 and TRBJ1-2, with D unclear. This clonotype originated in an adult in good health. CDR3 nucleotide sequence: TGTGCCAGCAGTGAAAGGGTAGGGAGTGGCTACACCTTC. This sequence encodes CASSERVGSGYTF. Full variable domain (missing parts from reference TRBV2 and TRBJ1-2): EPEVTQTPSHQVTQMGQEVILRCVPISNHLYFYWYRQILGQKVEFLVSFYNNEISEKSEIFDDQFSVERPDGSNFTLKIRSTKLEDSAMYFCASSERVGSGYTFGSGTRLTVV.